Shown below are 31 T cell receptor beta chains from a single sample sequenced in a study of T cell changes during pregnancy in multiple sclerosis. Repertoires were generated with immunoSEQ multiplex PCR, while TCRdb's copy carries only in-frame clones and drops some. The profile covers some 68,000 clones, with about 91% appearing a single time and about 1.5% taken by the ten largest. The sample was peripheral blood, taken in the second trimester of pregnancy. These receptors all stem from a female donor in good health, enrolled as a control in a pregnancy study.

J is TRBJ1-5 and V is TRBV7-9; the D gene is possibly TRBD1 (6 bases). In germline, CDR1 is SEHNR, CDR2 FQNEAQ (reference sequence). The CDR3 consists of 16 residues. V lost 6 bases and J lost 0, with 15 bases in between. CDR3 sequence: CASSTTGGYSNQPQHF. CDR3 bases: TGTGCCAGCAGTACGACAGGCGGCTATAGCAATCAGCCCCAGCATTTT.

This chain links TRBV9 with TRBJ2-3; D gene ambiguous. This CDR3 region has 15 residues. Germline V gene data show CDR1 as SGDLS and CDR2 as YYNGEE. With 5 bases removed from V and 3 bases from J, the gap between germline ends came to 16 bases. CDR3 coding DNA: TGTGCCAGCAGAGCCTTCGGTCACCCGACAGATACGCAGTATTTT. Its translation: CASRAFGHPTDTQYF.

The CDR3, as DNA: TGTGCCAGCAGAGAAAGGACAGCTACTCTCTCCTACGAGCAGTACTTC. It codes for CASRERTATLSYEQYF. The V and J genes are TRBV6-4 and TRBJ2-7, with D possibly TRBD1 on 6 matching bases. CDR1 is MRHNA and CDR2 is SNTAGT in the germline V gene. The CDR3 totals 16 residues. With 6 bases removed from V and 0 bases from J, the gap between germline ends came to 18 bases.

The gene calls are TRBV19 and TRBJ2-7, with 7 positions matching TRBD2. J gave up 2 bases and V 5 bases, and 6 bases lay outside the gene matches. CDR3 length: 14 residues. The V gene's germline CDR1 is LNHDA and CDR2 SQIVND (reference sequence). Written as DNA, the CDR3 is TGTGCCAGTAGTTTTGCCGGGACTACCTACGAGCAGTACTTC. Residues: CASSFAGTTYEQYF.

The chain couples TRBV28 to TRBJ1-1; perhaps TRBD1 as D (6 bases). Trimming cost V 1 base and J 4 bases, with 13 bases left between them. CDR1 is MDHEN, CDR2 SYDVKM, per germline. The CDR3 is 15 amino acids. The CDR3 DNA follows: TGTGCCAGCAGTTTATTTGGGGGCGCGGGCACTGAAGCTTTCTTT. Its protein product is CASSLFGGAGTEAFF.

The rearrangement links TRBV7-3 to TRBJ2-1; no reliable D call. V was shortened by 3 bases and J by 6 bases, with 9 bases between the two germline ends. Germline loops: CDR1 SGHTA, CDR2 FQGTGA. The CDR3 consists of 13 residues. CDR3 DNA sequence: TGTGCCAGCAGCTTCACCCGCAGCAATGAGCAGTTCTTC. This gives the protein CASSFTRSNEQFF.

This chain connects TRBV6-5 to TRBJ1-2; D unresolved. Germline CDR1 is MNHEY and CDR2 is SVGAGI. The CDR3 is 12 residues long. The ends were cut back, 0 bases at V and 11 bases at J, with 10 bases in the middle. For the CDR3, the DNA is TGTGCCAGCAGTTACTCGAGGGAGCGTTACACCTTC. Amino acids: CASSYSRERYTF.

The J gene is TRBJ2-1, the V gene TRBV15; D possibly corresponds to TRBD1 (6 bases). The ends were cut back, 4 bases at V and 5 bases at J, with 15 bases in the middle. The germline gives CDR1 LNHNV, CDR2 YYDKDF (reference sequence). The CDR3 is 15 amino acids. CDR3 protein: CATSTRQVSHNEQFF. In DNA, the CDR3 is TGTGCCACCAGCACAAGACAGGTATCCCACAATGAGCAGTTCTTC.

CDR3 protein: CASSLSPGSGTDTQYF. The CDR3 nucleotides are TGTGCCAGCAGTTTATCGCCCGGGAGCGGCACAGATACGCAGTATTTT. The chain recombines TRBV27 with TRBJ2-3, with TRBD2 as a possible D gene (6 bases). Trimming removed 0 bases from V and 1 base from J, with 11 bases in between. From germline, CDR1 is MNHEY and CDR2 SMNVEV (reference sequence). The CDR3 loop spans 16 amino acids.

This clone was counted only a few times. CDR3 residues: CASSRGETQYF. In nucleotides, the CDR3 is TGTGCCAGCAGTAGAGGGGAGACCCAGTACTTC. The chain joins TRBV5-4 to TRBJ2-5; D perhaps matches TRBD2 (5 bases). Looked up from germline, CDR1 is SGHNT and CDR2 is YYREEE (reference sequence). With 5 bases removed from V and 5 bases from J, the gap between germline ends came to 7 bases. The CDR3 has 11 amino acids.

The rearrangement joins TRBV10-2 to TRBJ2-3, with 8 bases aligning to TRBD2. The CDR3 totals 15 residues. J lost 6 bases, V lost 8 bases, and 13 bases had no gene match. Germline V lookup: CDR1 WSHSY, CDR2 SAAADI. Here the CDR3 DNA reads TGCGCCAGCGGATTAACCGGGGGGGCCGGGGATACGCAGTATTTT. Residues: CASGLTGGAGDTQYF.

J is TRBJ1-1 and V is TRBV27; 9 nucleotides line up with TRBD1. The germline V gene has CDR1 MNHEY and CDR2 SMNVEV (reference sequence). The CDR3 runs 13 residues. V trimming: 5 bases; J trimming: 5 bases; junction bases outside the gene matches: 3. The CDR3 loop is CASSGGTGTEAFF. The CDR3, as DNA: TGTGCCAGCAGTGGGGGGACAGGGACTGAAGCTTTCTTT.

J is TRBJ2-2 and V is TRBV27, with 12 bases aligning to TRBD1. V dropped 2 bases and J dropped 5; count of bases not matched to a gene: 6. The length of the CDR3 is 17 residues. The V gene's germline CDR1 is MNHEY and CDR2 SMNVEV (reference sequence). CDR3 sequence: CASSLMGGQGATGELFF. CDR3 bases: TGTGCCAGCAGTTTAATGGGGGGACAGGGGGCAACCGGGGAGCTGTTTTTT.

The V call is TRBV30, the J call TRBJ1-6, with a possible D match to TRBD1 (5 bases). CDR1 is GTSNPN and CDR2 is SVGIG in the germline V gene (reference sequence). The length of the CDR3 is 13 residues. Trimming removed 2 bases from V and 7 bases from J, with 9 bases in between. The CDR3 is CAWSKGMNSPLHF. The CDR3 DNA reads TGTGCCTGGAGTAAGGGGATGAATTCACCCCTCCACTTT.

V usage is TRBV4-2 and J usage is TRBJ2-3; 15 bases fit TRBD2. The CDR3 runs 18 residues. Germline V gene data show CDR1 as LGHNA and CDR2 as YNFKEQ. Trimming at V came to 4 bases and at J to 4 bases, leaving 9 bases not matched to a gene. In DNA form, the CDR3 reads TGTGCCAGCAGCCGGGGATGGACTAGCGGGGGGGATCCAGATACGCAGTATTTT. Its translation is CASSRGWTSGGDPDTQYF.

The rearrangement uses TRBV10-3 and TRBJ2-3; TRBD2 matches at 8 bases. With V trimmed by 0 bases and J by 3 bases, 2 bases remained unmatched. Germline V CDR1 and CDR2: ENHRY, SYGVKD. The CDR3 runs 15 residues. The CDR3 spells CAISESTSATDTQYF. In nucleotides, the CDR3 is TGTGCCATCAGTGAGTCGACTAGCGCAACAGATACGCAGTATTTT.

This clone was picked up a small number of times. V gene TRBV5-6 combines with J gene TRBJ2-1, with TRBD1 matching 9 bases. CDR3 length: 16 residues. The ends lost 0 bases at V and 9 bases at J; junction bases unmatched: 10. Germline V CDR1 and CDR2: SGHDT, YYEEEE. This CDR3 is CASSLGLMDRGGEQFF. CDR3 DNA sequence: TGTGCCAGCAGCTTGGGCCTGATGGACAGGGGCGGTGAGCAGTTCTTC.

The V call is TRBV7-3, the J call TRBJ1-1, with 8 positions matching TRBD1. Germline-derived CDR1 and CDR2 are SGHTA and FQGTGA. V lost 0 bases to trimming and J lost 8 bases; unmatched junction nucleotides: 2. The CDR3 spans 13 residues. The DNA for the CDR3 is TGTGCCAGCAGCTTAACTGCAGGGGGCGAAGCTTTCTTT. Its protein product is CASSLTAGGEAFF.

The J gene is TRBJ1-5, the V gene TRBV2, with 12 bases fitting TRBD1. Germline loops: CDR1 SNHLY, CDR2 FYNNEI. Trimming removed 4 bases from V and 6 bases from J; junction bases left unmatched: 1. The CDR3 has 14 residues. Here the CDR3 DNA reads TGTGCCAGCAGTGGGGGACAGGGGGCTCAGCCCCAGCATTTT. Its protein is CASSGGQGAQPQHF. The full variable domain, completed using reference TRBV2 and TRBJ1-5, is EPEVTQTPSHQVTQMGQEVILRCVPISNHLYFYWYRQILGQKVEFLVSFYNNEISEKSEIFDDQFSVERPDGSNFTLKIRSTKLEDSAMYFCASSGGQGAQPQHFGDGTRLSIL.

The chain carries TRBV4-1 and TRBJ2-1; TRBD1 agrees at 7 bases. CDR1 and CDR2 (germline): MGHRA, YSYEKL. CDR3 length: 16 amino acids. V was clipped by 5 bases and J by 3 bases; unmatched bases: 10. The DNA of the CDR3 is TGCGCCAGCAGCACAAAAGTGGACAGGTACTACAATGAGCAGTTCTTC. Protein: CASSTKVDRYYNEQFF.

Remarks on this clone: An end of the junction does not agree with germline; a read error may underlie this. J is TRBJ2-7 and V is TRBV11-2, with TRBD2 matching over 12 bases. CDR1 and CDR2 (germline): SGHAT, FQNNGV. CDR3 length: 16 amino acids. CDR3 DNA sequence: TGTGCCAGCAGCCTCGGACCGGGGGCTAGCGGGGGGGATGAGGACTTC. It translates to CASSLGPGASGGDEDF.

The rearrangement links TRBV6-6 to TRBJ1-4, with TRBD1 matching over 8 bases. Trimming took 6 bases from V and 8 from J; bases not matched to a gene: 11. Looked up from germline, CDR1 is MNHNY and CDR2 is SVGAGI (reference sequence). The CDR3 contains 15 residues. DNA for the CDR3: TGTGCCAGCAGAGCAGCAGGGGGCGTGGGAGAAAAACTGTTTTTT. Protein product: CASRAAGGVGEKLFF.

V is TRBV11-3 and J is TRBJ2-5; 8 nucleotides line up with TRBD1. Trimming cost V 1 base and J 4 bases; bases outside gene matches: 2. CDR1 and CDR2 from the germline V gene are SGHNT and YENEEA. The CDR3 length is 14 residues. In DNA form, the CDR3 reads TGTGCCAGCAGCTTAGGAGGGACAGGAGAGACCCAGTACTTC. It is translated as CASSLGGTGETQYF.

The V call is TRBV5-5, the J call TRBJ2-7; 8 positions match TRBD2. Germline CDR1 SGHKS, CDR2 YYEKEE (reference sequence). The ends lost 2 bases at V and 3 bases at J; junction bases unmatched: 7. CDR3 length: 15 residues. The DNA of the CDR3 is TGTGCCAGCAGCTTTTTCGCCGGGACTAGCTACGAGCAGTACTTC. This translates into CASSFFAGTSYEQYF.

The V and J genes are TRBV7-6 and TRBJ2-1, with D possibly matching TRBD1 (6 bases). Germline V gene lookup returns CDR1 SGHVS and CDR2 FNYEAQ. Trimming cost V 9 bases and J 9 bases, with 15 bases left between them. CDR3 length equals 12 residues. The CDR3 DNA reads as TGTGCCAGTGGGACACTCGGGTCTGAGCAGTTCTTC. It encodes CASGTLGSEQFF.

The chain links TRBV30 to TRBJ2-5; no firm D call. V lost 0 bases to trimming and J lost 5 bases, with 4 bases between them. The CDR3 loop spans 11 amino acids. The germline V gene has CDR1 GTSNPN and CDR2 SVGIG (reference sequence). The CDR3 region is CAWSVQETQYF. The CDR3 DNA reads as TGTGCCTGGAGTGTACAGGAGACCCAGTACTTC. The full variable domain, rest sourced from reference TRBV30 and TRBJ2-5, is SQTIHQWPATLVQPVGSPLSLECTVEGTSNPNLYWYRQAAGRGLQLLFYSVGIGQISSEVPQNLSASRPQDRQFILSSKKLLLSDSGFYLCAWSVQETQYFGPGTRLLVL.

The V call is TRBV9, the J call TRBJ2-1; D gene uncertain. The CDR3 totals 13 residues. Germline V gives CDR1 SGDLS, CDR2 YYNGEE. V dropped 6 bases and J dropped 0 bases, with 7 bases sitting between them. CDR3 protein: CASTLSSYNEQFF. DNA for the CDR3: TGTGCCAGCACGCTAAGCTCCTACAATGAGCAGTTCTTC.

In its sample, this clone was seen once. The chain employs TRBV6-1 and TRBJ2-7, with D tentatively TRBD2 (5 bases). The ends were cut back, 0 bases at V and 5 bases at J, with 14 bases in the middle. The CDR3 covers 15 residues. The germline gives CDR1 MNHNS, CDR2 SASEGT. The CDR3 DNA is TGTGCCAGCAGTGAAGCGCTTGAGGGTGAGAACGAGCAGTACTTC. The encoded protein is CASSEALEGENEQYF.

Remarks on this clone: The junction does not match germline at one end; this may be a read error. The chain combines TRBV7-7 with TRBJ1-5; tentative D call: TRBD1 (5 bases). Looked up from germline, CDR1 is SSHAT and CDR2 is FNYEAQ (reference sequence). CDR3 length: 15 amino acids. CDR3 sequence reads: CASSLATVSNQPQHF. CDR3 bases: TGTGCTAGCAGCTTAGCGACAGTTAGCAATCAGCCCCAGCATTTT.

This chain links TRBV28 with TRBJ1-2, with D perhaps matching TRBD1 (5 bases). CDR1 is MDHEN and CDR2 is SYDVKM in the germline V gene. V was shortened by 6 bases and J by 4 bases, with 12 bases between the two germline ends. The CDR3 spans 13 residues. The DNA of the CDR3 is TGTGCCAGCAGAGCTGGGGCAGCCTATGGCTACACCTTC. This encodes CASRAGAAYGYTF.

The chain uses TRBV13 and TRBJ2-1; D ambiguous. Germline CDR1 and CDR2: PRHDT and FYEKMQ (reference sequence). V shed 5 bases and J shed 6 bases, with 11 bases lying between them. The CDR3 has 13 amino acids. CDR3 region: CASSRTNGNEQFF. CDR3 nucleotide sequence: TGTGCCAGCAGCCGTACTAACGGCAATGAGCAGTTCTTC.